Listed here are 8 T cell receptor beta chains from one sample, sequenced in a study of metastatic and nonmetastatic thyroid tumors. Thyroid surgery had not been preceded by any treatment in any patient. TCRdb re-called clones via MiXCR from the PCR reads. Here the sample spans about 42,000 clones, about 12% being singletons. The sequenced sample consisted of blood. These receptors came from a male donor with papillary thyroid cancer or a benign thyroid nodule (not recorded which). Some clones in this sample may be carry-over from other donors' samples.

This clone was recorded at least ten times. The chain recombines TRBV2 with TRBJ2-7, with 10 bases lining up with TRBD1. Germline-derived CDR1 and CDR2 are SNHLY and FYNNEI. The CDR3 totals 13 residues. V lost 8 bases to trimming and J lost 6 bases; unmatched junction nucleotides: 7. DNA for the CDR3: TGTGCCAGCGGGCTGGGACAGGGGTCCGAGCAGTACTTC. Its protein product is CASGLGQGSEQYF.

The V gene is TRBV6-1, the J gene TRBJ2-5; 13 nucleotides match TRBD2. V lost 7 bases and J lost 4; bases outside the gene matches: 12. Germline CDR1 is MNHNS and CDR2 is SASEGT. This CDR3 region has 17 residues. CDR3 in amino acids: CASKGTSGIRGGETQYF. CDR3 nucleotide sequence: TGTGCCAGCAAAGGGACTAGCGGGATTAGGGGCGGAGAGACCCAGTACTTC.

Details on this clone: One base away lies a much larger clone, so this may be a sequencing read error. The chain employs TRBV20-1 and TRBJ2-5; D may be TRBD1 or TRBD2 (6 bases each). The CDR3 loop spans 12 amino acids. Germline V lookup: CDR1 DFQATT, CDR2 SNEGSKA (reference sequence). V shed 4 bases and J shed 5 bases, with 11 bases lying between them. CDR3 in DNA: TGCAGTGCTATGTTCGGGGGCGAGACCCAGTACTTC. Its protein is CSAMFGGETQYF.

This clone was recorded at least ten times. As DNA, the CDR3 is TGTGCCTGGGGGGTGGGATCGTCAACAGATACGCAGTATTTT. It yields the protein CAWGVGSSTDTQYF. The V and J genes are TRBV30 and TRBJ2-3; D unclear. Trimming left V 5 bases short and J 3 bases short, with 15 bases between. Germline CDR1 is GTSNPN and CDR2 is SVGIG (reference sequence). The CDR3 sequence is 14 residues long.

This clone was recorded many times. The chain is built from TRBV27 and TRBJ1-2, with D possibly matching TRBD1 (6 bases). CDR3 length: 15 amino acids. Germline CDR1 is MNHEY and CDR2 is SMNVEV (reference sequence). The V end lost 4 bases, the J end lost 5 bases, and 17 bases lay between the germline ends. The CDR3 region has the DNA TGTGCCAGCAGTTCACGAAACAGGGTTGGTTATGGCTACACCTTC. Amino acid sequence: CASSSRNRVGYGYTF.

A few counts support this clone. This chain links TRBV6-2 or TRBV6-3 with TRBJ2-4; possible D gene TRBD1, 6 bases. Germline assignment: CDR1 MNHEY and CDR2 SVGEGT. Deletions cut 6 bases from V and 8 bases from J, with 14 bases between. The CDR3 contains 13 residues. This CDR3 reads CASRGTGKDIQYF. The CDR3 bases are TGTGCCAGCAGGGGCACAGGGAAAGACATTCAGTACTTC.

At least ten counts were recorded for this clone. The chain recombines TRBV14 with TRBJ2-3; D not certain. The V end was cut by 0 bases, the J end by 6 bases, with 7 bases between. The germline V gene encodes CDR1 SGHDN and CDR2 FVKESK. The CDR3 has 13 residues. The CDR3 sequence is CASSQEGRDTQYF. DNA for the CDR3: TGTGCCAGCAGCCAAGAAGGGCGCGATACGCAGTATTTT.

This clone was seen only a few times. This chain uses TRBV24-1 with TRBJ2-6; D is perhaps TRBD1 (6 bases). Trimming removed 3 bases from V and 3 bases from J, with 11 bases in between. CDR1 and CDR2 from the germline V gene are KGHDR and SFDVKD. The CDR3 is 16 residues long. The DNA of the CDR3 is TGTGCCACCAGTGATCAGGGGTTAGATGGGGCCAACGTCCTGACTTTC. It translates to CATSDQGLDGANVLTF.